This TCR beta chain was sequenced for a study of cytomegalovirus exposure and HLA in healthy donors. Points from the study as a whole: Per published accounts, TCR beta sequences correctly predicted the HLA-A and HLA-B alleles of most subjects. The analysis excluded some indistinguishable V segments, including TRBV6-2 and TRBV6-3.

The CDR3 contains 16 residues. Germline lookup yields CDR1 KGHSH and CDR2 LQKENI. The V and J ends lost 3 bases and 7 bases, in that order; junction bases with no gene match: 7. With regard to this clone: Its matching antigen is unknown.

The PCR had 60 Vbeta and 13 Jbeta primers. The table came from immunoSEQ multiplex PCR; TCRdb's copy has only in-frame clones and leaves some out. The sample contains over 150,000 clones, more than 80% of which appear only once. Source material: PBMCs. The clonotype was recovered from a man aged 18 to 29 in good health and CMV-seronegative. The chain is built from TRBV18 and TRBJ1-6, with 9 positions matching TRBD1. CDR3 residues: CASSPGWDRENSPLHF. CDR3 sequence (DNA): TGTGCCAGCTCACCGGGATGGGACAGGGAAAATTCACCCCTCCACTTT.